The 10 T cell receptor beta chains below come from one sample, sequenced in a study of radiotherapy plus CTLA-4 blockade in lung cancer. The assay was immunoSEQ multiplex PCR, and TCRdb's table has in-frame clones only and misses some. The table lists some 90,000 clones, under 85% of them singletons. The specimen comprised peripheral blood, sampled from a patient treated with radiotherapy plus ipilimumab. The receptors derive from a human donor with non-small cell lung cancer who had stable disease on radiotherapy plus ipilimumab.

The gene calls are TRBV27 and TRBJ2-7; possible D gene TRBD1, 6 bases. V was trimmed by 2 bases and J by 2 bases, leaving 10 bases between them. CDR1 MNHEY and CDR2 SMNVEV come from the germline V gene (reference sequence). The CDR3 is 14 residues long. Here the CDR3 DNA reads TGTGCCAGCAGTTTAATTGGGGACACCTACGAGCAGTACTTC. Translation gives CASSLIGDTYEQYF.

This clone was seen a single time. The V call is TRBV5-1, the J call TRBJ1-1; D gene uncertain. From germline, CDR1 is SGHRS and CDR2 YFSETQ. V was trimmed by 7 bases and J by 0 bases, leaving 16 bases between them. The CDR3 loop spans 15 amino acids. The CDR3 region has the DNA TGCGCCAGCGGCACCCCGGAAGGGATGAACACTGAAGCTTTCTTT. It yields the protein CASGTPEGMNTEAFF.

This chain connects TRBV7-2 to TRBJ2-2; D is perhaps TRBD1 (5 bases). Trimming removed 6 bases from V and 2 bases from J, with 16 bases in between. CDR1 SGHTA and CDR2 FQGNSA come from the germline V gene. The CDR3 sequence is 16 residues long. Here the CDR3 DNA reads TGTGCCAGCAGTATAATGGCCAGGGCCAACACCGGGGAGCTGTTTTTT. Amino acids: CASSIMARANTGELFF.

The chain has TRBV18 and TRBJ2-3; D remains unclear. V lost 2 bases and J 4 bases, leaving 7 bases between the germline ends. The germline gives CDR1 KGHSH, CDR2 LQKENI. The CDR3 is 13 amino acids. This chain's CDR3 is CASSPGMADTQYF. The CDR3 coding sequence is TGTGCCAGCTCACCAGGGATGGCAGATACGCAGTATTTT.

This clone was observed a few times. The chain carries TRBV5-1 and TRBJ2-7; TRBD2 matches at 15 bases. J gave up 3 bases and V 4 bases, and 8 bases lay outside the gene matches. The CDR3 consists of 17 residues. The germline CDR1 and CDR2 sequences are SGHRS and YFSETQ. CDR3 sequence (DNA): TGCGCCAGCAGCCCCGGGACTAGCGGGGGGCCGGACTACGAGCAGTACTTC. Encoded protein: CASSPGTSGGPDYEQYF.

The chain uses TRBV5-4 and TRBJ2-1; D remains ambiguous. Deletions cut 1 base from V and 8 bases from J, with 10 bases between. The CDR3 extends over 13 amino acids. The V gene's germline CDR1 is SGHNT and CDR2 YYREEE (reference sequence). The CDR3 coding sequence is TGTGCCAGCAGCTTGTTTCCTTTGGATGAGCAGTTCTTC. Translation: CASSLFPLDEQFF.

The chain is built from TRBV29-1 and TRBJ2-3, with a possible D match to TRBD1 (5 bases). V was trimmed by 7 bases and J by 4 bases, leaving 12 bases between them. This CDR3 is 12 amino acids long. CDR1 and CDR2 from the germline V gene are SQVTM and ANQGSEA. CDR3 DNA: TGCAGCGGGGGAAGGGGTGCAGATACGCAGTATTTT. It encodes CSGGRGADTQYF.

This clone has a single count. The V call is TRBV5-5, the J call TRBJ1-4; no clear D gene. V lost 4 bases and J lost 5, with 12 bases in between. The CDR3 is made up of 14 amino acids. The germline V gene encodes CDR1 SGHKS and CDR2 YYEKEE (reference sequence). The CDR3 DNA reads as TGTGCCAGCAGCCGCCTCACAGTAAATGAAAAACTGTTTTTT. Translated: CASSRLTVNEKLFF.

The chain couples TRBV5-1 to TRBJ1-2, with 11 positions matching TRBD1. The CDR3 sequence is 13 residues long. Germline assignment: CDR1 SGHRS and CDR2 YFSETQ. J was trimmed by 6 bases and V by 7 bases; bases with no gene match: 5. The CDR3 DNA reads TGCGCCAGCTTAGGACAGGGGGCAGATGGCTACACCTTC. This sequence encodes CASLGQGADGYTF.

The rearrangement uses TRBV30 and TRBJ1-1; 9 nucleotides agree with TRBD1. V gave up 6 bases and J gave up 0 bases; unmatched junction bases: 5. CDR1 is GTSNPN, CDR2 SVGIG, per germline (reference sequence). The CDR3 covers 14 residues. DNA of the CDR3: TGTGCCTGCCACGACAGGGGGGTGAACACTGAAGCTTTCTTT. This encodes CACHDRGVNTEAFF.